Following are 20 T cell receptor beta chains from one sample sequenced in a study of vaccination effects on CD4 cells after COVID-19. Sequencing followed a ViraFEST assay step that expanded antigen-specific CD4+ T cells with viral peptide pools. At the end of roughly 9 days of culture, CD4+ T cells were isolated. All vaccine recipients tested negative for nucleocapsid antibodies and had never contracted SARS-CoV-2 infection. The repertoire was sequenced with immunoSEQ multiplex PCR; TCRdb's copy has only in-frame clones and lacks some. The sample has tens of thousands of clones; around 79% are singletons. These receptors' targets are unknown. Sequenced material: CD4+ T cells from PBMCs cultured with HCoV-NL63 spike peptides, taken before COVID-19 vaccination. The receptor set was obtained from a human donor who received a COVID-19 vaccine.

The chain combines TRBV7-8 with TRBJ2-1, with D hard to call. The V gene lost 4 bases and the J gene lost 8 bases, with 18 bases spanning the gap. Germline V gene sequence: CDR1 SGHVS, CDR2 FQNEAQ. This CDR3 contains 15 residues. This chain's CDR3 is CASSSPGPKVYEQFF. The CDR3 nucleotides read TGTGCCAGCAGCTCGCCGGGCCCGAAGGTTTATGAGCAGTTCTTC.

Only a few counts were recorded for this clone. This chain connects TRBV2 to TRBJ1-5; the D gene is possibly TRBD1 (5 bases). The V end was cut by 6 bases, the J end by 3 bases, with 9 bases between. Germline loops: CDR1 SNHLY, CDR2 FYNNEI. The CDR3 has 13 residues. This chain's CDR3 is CASRGDYNQPQHF. The CDR3 nucleotides read TGTGCCAGCAGGGGGGACTACAATCAGCCCCAGCATTTT.

This clone was seen once. The chain combines TRBV18 with TRBJ1-4; D is possibly TRBD1 (5 bases). CDR3 size: 15 residues. Per germline, CDR1 KGHSH and CDR2 LQKENI. V lost 6 bases, J lost 8 bases, and 19 bases lay in between. CDR3 sequence (DNA): TGTGCCAGCTCGCTGAGCCGGACAACGATCGAAAAACTGTTTTTT. Protein product: CASSLSRTTIEKLFF.

This clone was recorded a few times. The CDR3 is CASSLRAANSYEQYV. Here the CDR3 DNA reads TGTGCCAGCAGCTTGAGGGCAGCTAACTCCTACGAGCAGTACGTC. The chain recombines TRBV5-6 with TRBJ2-7, with D unresolved. From germline, CDR1 is SGHDT and CDR2 YYEEEE. The CDR3 has 15 residues. V was cut by 1 base and J by 0 bases, with 11 bases left in between.

This clone was picked up a small number of times. This chain joins TRBV18 and TRBJ2-7, with D possibly TRBD1 on 8 matching bases. Trimming took off 8 bases at V and 5 bases at J, with 13 bases between the two ends. Germline V gene data show CDR1 as KGHSH and CDR2 as LQKENI. This CDR3 comprises 12 residues. CDR3 in DNA: TGTGCCAGCAACAGGGGGGGTGACGAGCAGTACGTC. Protein: CASNRGGDEQYV.

This clone was recorded once. The CDR3 sequence: CAISGPTLETQYF. CDR3 in DNA: TGTGCCATCAGTGGCCCAACCCTAGAGACCCAGTACTTC. The V gene is TRBV10-3, the J gene TRBJ2-5; D gene unclear. Looked up from germline, CDR1 is ENHRY and CDR2 is SYGVKD. Deletions cut 4 bases from V and 4 bases from J, with 10 bases between. CDR3 length equals 13 residues.

The rearrangement links TRBV29-1 to TRBJ2-5, with 8 bases aligning to TRBD1. Germline V CDR1 and CDR2: SQVTM, ANQGSEA. The J segment lost 6 bases and the V segment lost 3 bases, leaving 9 bases of the junction unmatched. The CDR3 length is 14 residues. The CDR3 bases are TGCAGCGTTGAGACAGGGGAATACTCGAAGACCCAGTACTTC. Amino acid sequence: CSVETGEYSKTQYF.

In this sample, this clone turned up once. This sequence joins TRBV14 and TRBJ1-1; D unclear. V gave up 0 bases and J gave up 6 bases, with 8 bases separating them. There are 13 residues in the CDR3. Germline V gene lookup returns CDR1 SGHDN and CDR2 FVKESK. CDR3 region: CASSQDLDAEAFF. In DNA, the CDR3 is TGTGCCAGCAGCCAAGACCTGGATGCTGAAGCTTTCTTT.

This clone appeared a few times. This chain joins TRBV5-1 and TRBJ2-1; maybe TRBD1 (5 bases). CDR1 and CDR2 (germline): SGHRS, YFSETQ. CDR3 length equals 16 residues. The germline V and J ends were trimmed by 0 bases and 1 base, with 11 bases remaining between them. The CDR3 sequence is CASSLVAGNSYNEQFF. CDR3 coding DNA: TGCGCCAGCAGCTTGGTGGCAGGGAATTCCTACAATGAGCAGTTCTTC.

This clone showed up just a few times. The chain carries TRBV10-2 and TRBJ1-5; 8 bases fit TRBD1. The CDR3 length is 16 residues. With 0 bases clipped from V and 6 bases from J, the junction kept 7 bases outside the gene matches. CDR1 and CDR2 (germline): WSHSY, SAAADI. This CDR3 reads CASSESGQALVQPQHF. CDR3 bases: TGCGCCAGCAGTGAGTCGGGACAGGCACTCGTTCAGCCCCAGCATTTT.

The chain has TRBV2 and TRBJ1-2; D perhaps matches TRBD1 (6 bases). The length of the CDR3 is 13 residues. The V gene's germline CDR1 is SNHLY and CDR2 FYNNEI. V was pared by 8 bases and J by 5 bases, with 15 bases between. For the CDR3, the DNA is TGTGCCAGCTACCCAGGGGCCGGTTATGGCTACACCTTC. Protein product: CASYPGAGYGYTF.

CDR3 sequence: CASSQGPSGGSTDTQYF. In nucleotides, the CDR3 is TGTGCCAGCAGCCAAGGCCCCAGCGGGGGAAGCACAGATACGCAGTATTTT. This chain connects TRBV4-2 to TRBJ2-3, with 8 positions matching TRBD2. Germline values: CDR1 LGHNA, CDR2 YNFKEQ. The length of the CDR3 is 17 residues. The junction had 6 bases not matched to a gene; V was cut back by 1 base and J by 0 bases.

The rearrangement links TRBV6-5 to TRBJ2-3; D remains unclear. V lost 1 base and J 0 bases, leaving 8 bases between the germline ends. Germline lookup yields CDR1 MNHEY and CDR2 SVGAGI. The CDR3 runs to 15 residues. This CDR3 reads CASSYWAASTDTQYF. CDR3 DNA sequence: TGTGCCAGCAGTTACTGGGCTGCTAGCACAGATACGCAGTATTTT.

The V gene is TRBV6-5, the J gene TRBJ1-5, with 7 bases lining up with TRBD1. This CDR3 contains 15 residues. Unmatched junction bases numbered 7, after V lost 6 bases and J lost 2 bases. From germline, CDR1 is MNHEY and CDR2 SVGAGI. In DNA form, the CDR3 reads TGTGCCAGCAGACCCGACAGGGATGGCAATCAGCCCCAGCATTTT. Translated: CASRPDRDGNQPQHF.

This clone was seen more than once but under ten times. V gene TRBV9 combines with J gene TRBJ2-1; a weak D match, TRBD1 (5 bases). The CDR3 is 13 amino acids. In germline, CDR1 is SGDLS, CDR2 YYNGEE. The V end lost 0 bases, the J end lost 4 bases, and 5 bases lay between the germline ends. DNA for the CDR3: TGTGCCAGCAGCGTAGCAGGGTACAATGAGCAGTTCTTC. As protein: CASSVAGYNEQFF.

This clone was detected only a few times. The V and J genes are TRBV19 and TRBJ2-5; D not resolved. The V gene lost 4 bases and the J gene lost 2 bases, with 14 bases spanning the gap. Germline values: CDR1 LNHDA, CDR2 SQIVND (reference sequence). The CDR3 runs 15 residues. As DNA, the CDR3 is TGTGCCAGTAGTAGGGCCAGAATCTTTCAAGAGACCCAGTACTTC. It translates to CASSRARIFQETQYF.

This clone was counted a few times. This chain joins TRBV3-1 (or the pseudogene TRBV3-2) and TRBJ2-5; a weak D match, TRBD2 (5 bases). Germline CDR1 reads LGHDT; CDR2 reads YNNKEL (reference sequence). This CDR3 contains 16 residues. V lost 4 bases and J 5 bases, leaving 20 bases between the germline ends. The CDR3 DNA sequence: TGTGCCAGCAGCCCGTATGTCGGGGTGGGCCCGGAGACCCAGTACTTC. Translating it yields CASSPYVGVGPETQYF.

Comments on this clone: At one boundary the junction diverges from the germline segment, which might be a read error. The chain has TRBV18 and TRBJ1-1, with D maybe TRBD1 (5 bases). Germline V gives CDR1 KGHSH, CDR2 LQKENI. The length of the CDR3 is 14 residues. Here the CDR3 reads CASSPQGTNSEAFF. In DNA, the CDR3 is TGTGCCAGCAGTCCTCAGGGAACGAACTCTGAAGCTTTCTTT.

The sample holds one count of this clone. CDR3 amino acids: CASSPDRGAGKLFF. In nucleotides, the CDR3 is TGTGCCAGCTCACCTGACAGGGGTGCTGGGAAACTGTTTTTT. The chain links TRBV18 to TRBJ1-4; 8 nucleotides align to TRBD1. The V segment lost 3 bases and the J segment 11 bases; nucleotides outside the gene matches: 8. The CDR3 contains 14 residues. The V gene's germline CDR1 is KGHSH and CDR2 LQKENI.

In this sample, this clone turned up once. This sequence joins TRBV12-3 or TRBV12-4 and TRBJ2-5, with TRBD1 matching 8 bases. CDR3 length: 12 amino acids. V dropped 5 bases and J dropped 5; count of bases not matched to a gene: 1. The CDR3 DNA sequence: TGTGCCAGCAGTAACAGGGGGGAGACCCAGTACTTC. It yields the protein CASSNRGETQYF.